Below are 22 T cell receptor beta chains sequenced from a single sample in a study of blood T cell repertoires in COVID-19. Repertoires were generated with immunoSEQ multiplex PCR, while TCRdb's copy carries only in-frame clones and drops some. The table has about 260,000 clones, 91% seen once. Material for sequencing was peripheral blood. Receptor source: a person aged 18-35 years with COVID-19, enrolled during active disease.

For the CDR3, the DNA is TGTGCCAGCAGCTTTTTCGGGACAGCCCAACAGCCCCAGCATTTT. Translation gives CASSFFGTAQQPQHF. The chain is built from TRBV7-2 and TRBJ1-5; 7 bases are a match to TRBD1. CDR1 and CDR2 from the germline V gene are SGHTA and FQGNSA. The J segment lost 7 bases and the V segment lost 3 bases, leaving 9 bases of the junction unmatched. The CDR3 loop spans 15 amino acids.

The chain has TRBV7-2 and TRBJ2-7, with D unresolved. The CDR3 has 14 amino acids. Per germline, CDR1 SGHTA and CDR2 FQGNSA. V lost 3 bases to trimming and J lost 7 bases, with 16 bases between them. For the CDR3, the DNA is TGTGCCAGCAGCTTTTCGGCCCGGGTAGTAGAGCAGTACTTC. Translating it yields CASSFSARVVEQYF.

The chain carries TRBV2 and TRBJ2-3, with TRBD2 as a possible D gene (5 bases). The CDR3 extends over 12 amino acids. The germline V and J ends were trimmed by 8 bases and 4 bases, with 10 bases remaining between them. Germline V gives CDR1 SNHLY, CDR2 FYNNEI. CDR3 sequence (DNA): TGTGCCAGCGGGCTAGCTTCAGATACGCAGTATTTT. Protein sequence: CASGLASDTQYF.

This CDR3 is CASSQEPLDNSPLHF. The CDR3 nucleotides read TGCGCCAGCAGCCAAGAACCTTTAGATAATTCACCCCTCCACTTT. The chain carries TRBV4-1 and TRBJ1-6, with D uncertain. Germline CDR1 and CDR2: MGHRA and YSYEKL. Trimming stripped 0 bases from V and 5 bases from J, with 8 bases between. The CDR3 loop spans 15 amino acids.

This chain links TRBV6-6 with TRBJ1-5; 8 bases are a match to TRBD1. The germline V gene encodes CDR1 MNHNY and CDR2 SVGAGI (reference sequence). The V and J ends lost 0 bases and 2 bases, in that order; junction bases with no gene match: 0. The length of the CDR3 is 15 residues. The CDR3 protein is CASSYSGQGNQPQHF. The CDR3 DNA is TGTGCCAGCAGTTACTCGGGACAGGGCAATCAGCCCCAGCATTTT.

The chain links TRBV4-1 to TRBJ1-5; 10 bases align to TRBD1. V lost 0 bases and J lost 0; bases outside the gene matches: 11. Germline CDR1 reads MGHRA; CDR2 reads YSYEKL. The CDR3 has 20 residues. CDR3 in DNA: TGCGCCAGCAGCCAAGAAGAGACAGGGGGCTATCCAGGTAGCAATCAGCCCCAGCATTTT. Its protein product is CASSQEETGGYPGSNQPQHF.

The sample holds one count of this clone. CDR3 sequence reads: CASTTSTGNTIYF. The CDR3 nucleotides read TGTGCCAGTACAACCTCGACAGGAAACACCATATATTTT. V and J are TRBV19 and TRBJ1-3; D remains unclear. Germline CDR1 is LNHDA and CDR2 is SQIVND (reference sequence). The germline V and J ends were trimmed by 7 bases and 4 bases, with 11 bases remaining between them. CDR3 length: 13 amino acids.

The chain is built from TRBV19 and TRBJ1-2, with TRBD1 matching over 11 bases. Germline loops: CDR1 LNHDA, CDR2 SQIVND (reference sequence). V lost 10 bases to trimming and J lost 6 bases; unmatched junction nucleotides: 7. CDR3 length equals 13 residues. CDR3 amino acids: CAIRGQGANGYTF. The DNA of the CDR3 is TGTGCCATTCGTGGACAGGGGGCTAATGGCTACACCTTC.

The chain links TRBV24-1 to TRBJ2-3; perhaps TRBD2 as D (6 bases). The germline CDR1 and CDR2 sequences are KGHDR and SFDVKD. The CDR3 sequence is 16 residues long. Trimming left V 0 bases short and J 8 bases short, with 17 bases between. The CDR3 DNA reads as TGTGCCACCAGTGATTTGGTGCGGGGCAGACCATTTACGCAGTATTTT. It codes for CATSDLVRGRPFTQYF.

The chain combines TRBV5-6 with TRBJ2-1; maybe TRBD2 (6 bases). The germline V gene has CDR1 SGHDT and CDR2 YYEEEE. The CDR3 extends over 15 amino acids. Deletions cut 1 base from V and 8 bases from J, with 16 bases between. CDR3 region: CASSLFITSIDEQFF. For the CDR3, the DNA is TGTGCCAGCAGCTTGTTTATTACTAGCATCGATGAGCAGTTCTTC.

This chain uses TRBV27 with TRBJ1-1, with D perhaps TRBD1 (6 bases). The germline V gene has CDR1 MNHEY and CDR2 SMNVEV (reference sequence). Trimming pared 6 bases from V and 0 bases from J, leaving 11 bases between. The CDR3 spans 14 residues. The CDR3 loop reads CASRPRTVNTEAFF. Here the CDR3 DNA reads TGTGCCAGCAGACCTAGGACAGTGAACACTGAAGCTTTCTTT.

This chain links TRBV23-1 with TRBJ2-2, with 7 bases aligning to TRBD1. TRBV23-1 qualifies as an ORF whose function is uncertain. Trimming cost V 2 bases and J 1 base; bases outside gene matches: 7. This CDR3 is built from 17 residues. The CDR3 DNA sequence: TGCGCCAGCAGTCAAGATTCCGGGACAGTGAACACCGGGGAGCTGTTTTTT. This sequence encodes CASSQDSGTVNTGELFF.

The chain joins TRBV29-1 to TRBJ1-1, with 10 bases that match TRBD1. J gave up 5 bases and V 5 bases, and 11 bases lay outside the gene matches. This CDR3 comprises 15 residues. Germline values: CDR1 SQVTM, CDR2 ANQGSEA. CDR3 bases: TGCAGCGTTCGAACCTTGGACAGGGGGGGGACTGAAGCTTTCTTT. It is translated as CSVRTLDRGGTEAFF.

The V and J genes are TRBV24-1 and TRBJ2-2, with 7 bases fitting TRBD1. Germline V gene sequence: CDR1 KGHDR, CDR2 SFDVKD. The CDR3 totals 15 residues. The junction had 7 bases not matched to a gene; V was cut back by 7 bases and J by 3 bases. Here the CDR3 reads CATREDRLDTGELFF. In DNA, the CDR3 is TGTGCCACCAGGGAGGACAGGTTGGACACCGGGGAGCTGTTTTTT.

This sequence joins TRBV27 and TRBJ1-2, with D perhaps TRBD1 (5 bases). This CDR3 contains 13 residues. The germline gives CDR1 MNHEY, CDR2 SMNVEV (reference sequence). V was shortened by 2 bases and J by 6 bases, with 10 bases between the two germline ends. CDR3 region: CASSLVGADGYTF. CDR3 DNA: TGTGCCAGCAGTTTAGTAGGGGCTGATGGCTACACCTTC.

This CDR3 is CASSPIGQPSYEQYF. CDR3 DNA sequence: TGTGCCAGCTCACCAATTGGACAGCCTTCCTACGAGCAGTACTTC. The rearrangement uses TRBV18 and TRBJ2-7; tentative D call: TRBD1 (6 bases). CDR1 is KGHSH and CDR2 is LQKENI in the germline V gene. CDR3 length: 15 residues. V lost 2 bases, J lost 1 base, and 12 bases lay in between.

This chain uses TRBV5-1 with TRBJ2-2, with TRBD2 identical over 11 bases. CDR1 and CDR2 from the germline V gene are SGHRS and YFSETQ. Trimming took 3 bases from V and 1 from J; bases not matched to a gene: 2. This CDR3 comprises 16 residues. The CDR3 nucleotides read TGCGCCAGCAGCTATACTAGCGGGAGGAACACCGGGGAGCTGTTTTTT. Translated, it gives CASSYTSGRNTGELFF.

In nucleotides, the CDR3 is TGTGCCAGCAGCTTGTTGTCAGGGTATGACAATCAGCCCCAGCATTTT. This encodes CASSLLSGYDNQPQHF. The chain carries TRBV5-5 and TRBJ1-5; perhaps TRBD1 as D (5 bases). With 1 base removed from V and 3 bases from J, the gap between germline ends came to 14 bases. Germline values: CDR1 SGHKS, CDR2 YYEKEE (reference sequence). The CDR3 is 16 amino acids.

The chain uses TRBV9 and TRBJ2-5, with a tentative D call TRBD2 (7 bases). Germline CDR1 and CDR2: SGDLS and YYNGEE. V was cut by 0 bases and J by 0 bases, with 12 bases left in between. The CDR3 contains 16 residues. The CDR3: CASSVEGGTNQETQYF. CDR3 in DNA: TGTGCCAGCAGCGTAGAGGGGGGGACCAACCAAGAGACCCAGTACTTC.

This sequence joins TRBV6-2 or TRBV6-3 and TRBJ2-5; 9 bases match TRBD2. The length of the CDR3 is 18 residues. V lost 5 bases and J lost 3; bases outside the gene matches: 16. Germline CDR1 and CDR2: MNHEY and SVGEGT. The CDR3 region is CASSPQGLLAGREETQYF. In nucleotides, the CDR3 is TGTGCCAGCAGTCCGCAGGGGTTGCTAGCGGGGAGGGAAGAGACCCAGTACTTC.

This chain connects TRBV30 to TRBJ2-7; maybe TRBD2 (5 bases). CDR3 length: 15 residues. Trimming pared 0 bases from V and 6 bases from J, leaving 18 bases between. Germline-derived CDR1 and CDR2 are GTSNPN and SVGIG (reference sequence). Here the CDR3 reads CAWSVPPPSPLEQYF. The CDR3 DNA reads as TGTGCCTGGAGTGTACCCCCCCCTAGCCCCCTCGAGCAGTACTTC.

CDR3 nucleotide sequence: TGCGCCAGCAGCCAGGGGTCCTACTCTGGAAACACCATATATTTT. It is translated as CASSQGSYSGNTIYF. This chain connects TRBV5-1 to TRBJ1-3; possibly TRBD1 for D (6 bases). Trimming took off 4 bases at V and 0 bases at J, with 11 bases between the two ends. The CDR3 is made up of 15 amino acids. The V gene's germline CDR1 is SGHRS and CDR2 YFSETQ. The complete variable domain, with remaining parts taken from reference TRBV5-1 and TRBJ1-3, reads KAGVTQTPRYLIKTRGQQVTLSCSPISGHRSVSWYQQTPGQGLQFLFEYFSETQRNKGNFPGRFSGRQFSNSRSEMNVSTLELGDSALYLCASSQGSYSGNTIYFGEGSWLTVV.